This TCR beta chain was recovered during a study of cytomegalovirus exposure and HLA in healthy donors. This table comes from immunoSEQ multiplex PCR, and its TCRdb copy is limited to in-frame clones, with some not included. This table has under 150,000 clones, around nine tenths appearing once. The donors were members of the validation cohort, which comprised 120 subjects and was separate from the first cohort of around 700 subjects. This CDR3 is built from 18 residues. Germline CDR1 SGHAT, CDR2 FQNNGV. V was cut by 1 base and J by 0 bases, with 17 bases left in between. The sequenced sample was PBMCs. V and J are TRBV11-2 and TRBJ2-3, with a tentative D call TRBD2 (6 bases). This clonotype was obtained from a young man in good health and CMV-seropositive. CDR3 sequence: CASSLVTRLASSTDTQYF. CDR3 DNA: TGTGCCAGCAGCTTAGTCACTCGGCTAGCGTCTAGCACAGATACGCAGTATTTT.